This is a list of T cell receptor beta chains from one sample in a study of blood T cells in healthy people across ages. In TCRdb, the 5' RACE reads were re-called with MiXCR into one record per CDR3 protein. The sample records about 970,000 distinct CDR3 sequences, just over 50% being singletons. Input material: blood. These receptors originate from a woman aged 55 to 70 in good health. Both conserved end residues are part of each CDR3. A D gene is named only where the DNA matches it firmly. Clone size is not always given. Where it is, it says once, few, many or a class for expanded clones.

d_gene,v_gene,abundance,j_gene,CDR3nt,CDR3aa
.,TRBV2,.,TRBJ2-3,TGTGCCAGCACCAAGGGACACCGCCCCACAGATACGCAGTATTTT,CASTKGHRPTDTQYF
.,TRBV18,.,TRBJ2-4,TGTGCCAGCTCACCAGGGGACACCATTCAGTACTTC,CASSPGDTIQYF
.,TRBV6-5,.,TRBJ2-2,TGTGCCAGCAGTCCTAACCGGGACCACACCGGGGAGCTGTTTTTT,CASSPNRDHTGELFF
.,TRBV29-1,few,TRBJ2-5,TGCAGCGTTGCGGGACAAGGGCTGGGGGAGACCCAGTACTTC,CSVAGQGLGETQYF
.,TRBV28,.,TRBJ2-6,TGTGCCAGCAGTTTCCAGGGAACTGGGGCCAACGTCCTGACTTTC,CASSFQGTGANVLTF
.,TRBV28,.,TRBJ2-7,TGTGCCAGCACCATGGGACTCATAAACCCATACGAGCAGTACTTC,CASTMGLINPYEQYF
.,TRBV20-1,.,TRBJ2-7,TGCAGTGTTCAAGACGGACAGTACGAGCAGTACTTC,CSVQDGQYEQYF
.,TRBV5-1,once,TRBJ2-3,TGCGCCAGCAGCTTCTCCAGACAGACGGGCACAGATACGCAGTATTTT,CASSFSRQTGTDTQYF
.,TRBV20-1,.,TRBJ2-5,TGCAGTGCTAGAGCAGCGGCGTGGACCCAGTACTTC,CSARAAAWTQYF
.,TRBV20-1,.,TRBJ1-1,TGCAGTGCCCGACCGGGGCGTGAAGCTTTCTTT,CSARPGREAFF
TRBD2,TRBV4-1,few,TRBJ2-3,TGCGCCAGCAGCCAGGCCCTAGCTCCAGCGGGGACGCAGTATTTT,CASSQALAPAGTQYF
.,TRBV28,once,TRBJ1-2,TGTGCCAGCAGTTTACTGGTATATGATGGCTACACCTTC,CASSLLVYDGYTF
.,TRBV28,.,TRBJ1-5,TGTGCCAGCAGTCCGGCAGGGAACTGGGCTCTTAATCAGCCCCAGCATTTT,CASSPAGNWALNQPQHF
.,TRBV9,.,TRBJ2-2,TGTGCCAGCAGCGTAACCAACGCCGGGGAGCTGTTTTTT,CASSVTNAGELFF
TRBD2,TRBV2,once,TRBJ2-1,TGTGCCAGCCGACAGACTCCGGGACTAGCGGGAGTCGGTTACAATGAGCAGTTCTTC,CASRQTPGLAGVGYNEQFF
.,TRBV6-5,.,TRBJ1-1,TGTGCCAGCAATTCCAGGGAGAACACTGAAGCTTTCTTT,CASNSRENTEAFF
TRBD1,TRBV24-1,.,TRBJ2-1,TGTGCCACCAGTGATCCCACCGAGACAGGGCGCAATGAGCAGTTCTTC,CATSDPTETGRNEQFF
TRBD1,TRBV4-2,.,TRBJ1-5,TGTGCCAGCAGCCATACAGGGGCAGTCCAGCCCCAGCATTTT,CASSHTGAVQPQHF
.,TRBV27,.,TRBJ2-6,TGTGCCAGCAGCTTACTTGTCTCTGGGGCCAACGTCCTGACTTTC,CASSLLVSGANVLTF
.,TRBV3-1,.,TRBJ2-3,TGTACCAGCACCCACGCTGGTAGAGATACGCAGTATTTT,CTSTHAGRDTQYF
TRBD1,TRBV16,.,TRBJ2-7,TGTGCCGGCAGCCAACAGGGGCCCTCCTACGAGCAGTACTTC,CAGSQQGPSYEQYF
TRBD1,TRBV2,few,TRBJ2-7,TGTGCCAGCCGGGGCTGGGACAGGGGATTTTACGAGCAGTACTTC,CASRGWDRGFYEQYF
.,TRBV7-9,.,TRBJ2-7,TGTGCCAGCAGCCTGCAAAAAGGCCTCTCATCACCCTACGAGCAGTACTTC,CASSLQKGLSSPYEQYF
.,TRBV6-1,.,TRBJ2-3,TGTGCCAGCAGTGAATCTCGGACATTCTTCACAGATACGCAGTATTTT,CASSESRTFFTDTQYF
.,TRBV6-2/TRBV6-3,few,TRBJ2-7,TGTGCCAGCAGTTACTCGAGGGTTATGAACTACGAGCAGTACTTC,CASSYSRVMNYEQYF
.,TRBV4-1,.,TRBJ2-7,TGCGCCAGCAGCCAAGATTGGGGGTCAGGACGAGAGCAGTACTTC,CASSQDWGSGREQYF
TRBD1,TRBV4-1,many,TRBJ2-3,TGCGCCAGCAGCCACCTTGACAGGGACGCAGATACGCAGTATTTT,CASSHLDRDADTQYF
.,TRBV27,few,TRBJ2-7,TGTGCCAGCAGTACGGCCCCAACCTACGAGCAGTACTTC,CASSTAPTYEQYF
TRBD2,TRBV20-1,.,TRBJ2-7,TGCAGTGCTAGAGGTTTAGCGGGAGGGTACGAGCAGTACTTC,CSARGLAGGYEQYF
.,TRBV29-1,few,TRBJ2-7,TGCAGCGTTGGGGGACACGGCTACGAGCAGTACTTC,CSVGGHGYEQYF
TRBD2,TRBV3-1,.,TRBJ2-1,TGTGCCAGCAGCCAAAGACTAGCGGGAGCAGGTGAGCAGTTCTTC,CASSQRLAGAGEQFF
.,TRBV20-1,few,TRBJ2-1,TGCAGTGCACCCCACAATGAGCAGTTCTTC,CSAPHNEQFF
.,TRBV4-3,.,TRBJ2-1,TGCGCCAGCAGCCCCCGGCTAGCCTTTGGTGAGCAGTTCTTC,CASSPRLAFGEQFF
.,TRBV2,.,TRBJ1-2,TGTGCCAGCAGTGATATACAGCATAACTATGGCTACACCTTC,CASSDIQHNYGYTF
.,TRBV18,few,TRBJ2-1,TGTGCCAGCTCACCGCCGAACAGGGACCACAATGAGCAGTTCTTC,CASSPPNRDHNEQFF
.,TRBV4-3,.,TRBJ1-5,TGCGCCAGCAGCCAAGAAGCCCCAGGGATCGGGGGTTATAGCAATCAGCCCCAGCATTTT,CASSQEAPGIGGYSNQPQHF
.,TRBV4-2,once,TRBJ2-2,TGTGCCAGCAGCCAGGGAGAGTTACGAAGAACCGGGGAGCTGTTTTTT,CASSQGELRRTGELFF
.,TRBV5-1,few,TRBJ2-5,TGCGCCAGCAGCGGCGCAGGGGAGACTCCCCAGTACTTC,CASSGAGETPQYF
.,TRBV3-1,.,TRBJ1-6,TGTGCCAGCAGCCGACAGGAGGGACCCCTCCACTTT,CASSRQEGPLHF
.,TRBV30,.,TRBJ2-7,TGTGCCATGGACGGTTACGAGCAGTACTTC,CAMDGYEQYF
.,TRBV11-2,.,TRBJ2-5,TGTGCCAGCAGTTTAGGGAATGGGGGAGAGACCCAGTACTTC,CASSLGNGGETQYF
TRBD2,TRBV4-3,few,TRBJ2-3,TGCGCCAGCAGCCAACTAGCGGGAGAGGGAGGGCCCACAGATACGCAGTATTTT,CASSQLAGEGGPTDTQYF
TRBD2,TRBV11-2,.,TRBJ2-3,TGTGCCAGCAGCCCCACTAGCGGGACTAGCACAGATACGCAGTATTTT,CASSPTSGTSTDTQYF
TRBD2,TRBV5-1,.,TRBJ2-1,TGCGCCAGCGGGGGACTAGCGGGAATAAATGAGCAGTTCTTC,CASGGLAGINEQFF
.,TRBV12-3/TRBV12-4,many,TRBJ2-1,TGTGCCAGCTCTTTAGGGGCCTACAATGAGCAGTTCTTC,CASSLGAYNEQFF
TRBD2,TRBV6-5,.,TRBJ2-7,TGTGCCAGCAGTTATACTAGCGGGAGGAGAACCTACGAGCAGTACTTC,CASSYTSGRRTYEQYF
TRBD1,TRBV19,.,TRBJ2-1,TGTGCCAGTAGTATCCGAGGGACAGGGTACTACAATGAGCAGTTCTTC,CASSIRGTGYYNEQFF
TRBD2,TRBV4-2,few,TRBJ2-3,TGTGCCAGCAGCCAAGAGCTAGCGGGCCTTAGCACAGATACGCAGTATTTT,CASSQELAGLSTDTQYF
TRBD1,TRBV6-5,.,TRBJ2-4,TGTGCCAGCAGTTTGCCGGGACAGGGCCGATCCAAAAACATTCAGTACTTC,CASSLPGQGRSKNIQYF
TRBD1,TRBV6-1,few,TRBJ2-5,TGTGCCAGCAGGACAGGGGTGAGAGAGACCCAGTACTTC,CASRTGVRETQYF
.,TRBV12-3/TRBV12-4,.,TRBJ2-2,TGTGCCAGCAGTTTGATAACAGCAGCAACCGGGGAGCTGTTTTTT,CASSLITAATGELFF
TRBD1,TRBV7-9,few,TRBJ2-7,TGTGCCAGCAGCTCGGCACTGACAGGGGACGAGCAGTACTTC,CASSSALTGDEQYF
TRBD2,TRBV29-1,few,TRBJ2-5,TGCAGCGTTGAAGATCTGGCTAGCGGGCGGCTAAGAAAGACCCAGTACTTC,CSVEDLASGRLRKTQYF
.,TRBV5-1,few,TRBJ2-7,TGCGCCAGCAGCTTGGCCCTAATAGGCTACGAGCAGTACTTC,CASSLALIGYEQYF
.,TRBV12-3/TRBV12-4,.,TRBJ2-2,TGTGCCAGCAGTTTGACCCCCGACACCGGGGAGCTGTTTTTT,CASSLTPDTGELFF
TRBD1,TRBV4-1,few,TRBJ2-3,TGCGCCAGCAGCCAAGAAAAAAGTTTAACGGACAGGGGAGCAGATACGCAGTATTTT,CASSQEKSLTDRGADTQYF
.,TRBV7-2,.,TRBJ2-5,TGTGCCAGCAGCGCGGTTCCTGACAGGCTTGGGTACTTC,CASSAVPDRLGYF
TRBD2,TRBV20-1,few,TRBJ2-3,TGCAGTGCCCGGACTAGCGGGAGTCATACGCAGTATTTT,CSARTSGSHTQYF
.,TRBV7-2,many,TRBJ1-5,TGTGCCAGCAGCTCATCCGGGACTTGGCAGCCCCAGCATTTT,CASSSSGTWQPQHF
.,TRBV29-1,once,TRBJ1-1,TGCAGCGTTGAGGGTCACAGGGACACTGAAGCTTTCTTT,CSVEGHRDTEAFF